These T cell receptor beta chains were read from a single sample in a study of spatial heterogeneity in lung cancer. Via MiXCR, TCRdb re-called the 5' RACE reads, giving one row per CDR3 protein. The sample shows 95,000 to 130,000 distinct CDR3 sequences, 12% of them seen only once. This specimen was PBMCs, taken at follow-up. These receptors came from a male donor with early-stage non-small cell lung cancer. Each CDR3 is given with its conserved first and last residue. A D gene is named only where the DNA matches it firmly. The size field is filled for only some rows; it gives once, few, many or a size class.

.	TRBV18	many	TRBJ2-7	TGTGCCAGCTCGCTAACTCCAGGGTACGAGCAGTACTTC	CASSLTPGYEQYF
.	TRBV14	.	TRBJ2-1	TGTGCCAGCAGCCCATACCCGAGGGGGGAGCAGTTCTTC	CASSPYPRGEQFF
TRBD1	TRBV19	.	TRBJ2-6	TGTGCCAGCAAAGGACAGGGGACTGGGGCCAACGTCCTGACTTTC	CASKGQGTGANVLTF
.	TRBV12-3/TRBV12-4	few	TRBJ2-6	TGTGCCAGCAGTCGGGTGGGCGGCAGGGGTATAGTCTCTGGGGCCAACGTCCTGACTTTC	CASSRVGGRGIVSGANVLTF
.	TRBV27	once	TRBJ1-5	TGTGCCAGCAGTCCGGGGACACACCGGCCCCAGCATTTT	CASSPGTHRPQHF
.	TRBV7-9	few	TRBJ2-5	TGTGCCAGCGTCTCAGTCCCAGAGACCCAGTACTTC	CASVSVPETQYF
TRBD1	TRBV6-5	.	TRBJ2-7	TGTGCCAGCAGTTATGGACAGGGCGCCTACGAGCAGTACTTC	CASSYGQGAYEQYF
TRBD1	TRBV4-3	many	TRBJ1-2	TGCGCCAGCAGCCTTCGGCCTCCGGGACAGGGTGGTTATGGCTACACCTTC	CASSLRPPGQGGYGYTF
TRBD1	TRBV5-1	.	TRBJ1-2	TGCGCCAGCAGCTCGGGACAGCCCTCCTATGGCTACACCTTC	CASSSGQPSYGYTF
.	TRBV19	many	TRBJ2-6	TGTGCCAGTAGTCCCGGGTCTGGGGCCAACGTCCTGACTTTC	CASSPGSGANVLTF
.	TRBV4-3	few	TRBJ2-1	TGCGCCAGCAGCCAGCGGGTCAATGAGCAGTTCTTC	CASSQRVNEQFF
.	TRBV14	many	TRBJ2-2	TGTGCCAGCAGCCGGTATGGGGGGACTTCGAACACCGGGGAGCTGTTTTTT	CASSRYGGTSNTGELFF
.	TRBV25-1	few	TRBJ2-3	TGTGCCAGCAGTGACTCGGCCGCAGATACGCAGTATTTT	CASSDSAADTQYF
TRBD2	TRBV5-6	many	TRBJ2-5	TGTGCCAGCAGCTTGGCGTTGCGGGGGGGTCGAGAGACCCAGTACTTC	CASSLALRGGRETQYF
.	TRBV6-6	few	TRBJ1-5	TGTGCCAGCACCCAAGGGCTGAATCAGCCCCAGCATTTT	CASTQGLNQPQHF
TRBD1	TRBV28	many	TRBJ1-5	TGTGCCAGCAGGCGACAGGGTGGTCGCAATCAGCCCCAGCATTTT	CASRRQGGRNQPQHF
TRBD1	TRBV18	few	TRBJ2-1	TGTGCCAGCTCACCACCCGCGACAGGGATTGACAATGAGCAGTTCTTC	CASSPPATGIDNEQFF
.	TRBV9	.	TRBJ2-5	TGTGCCAGCAGCACAGGGCGGCTCCAAGAGACCCAGTACTTC	CASSTGRLQETQYF
TRBD1	TRBV9	.	TRBJ2-5	TGTGCCAGCAGCGTTTCGCCAGGGGGCTTGGAGACCCAGTACTTC	CASSVSPGGLETQYF
TRBD1	TRBV5-1	many	TRBJ1-6	TGCGCCAGCAGCCGGGACAGGGGTAATTCACCCCTCCACTTT	CASSRDRGNSPLHF